Sequencing of this T cell receptor beta chain was carried out in a study of blood T cell repertoires in COVID-19. Study details: Samples came from the United States, Italy and Spain, spanning acute and convalescent COVID-19. Sources were T cells, B-cell-depleted T cells, or PBMCs; the material itself was cDNA or gDNA.

Categorization into cohorts depended on clinical history that participants reported. This clone showed up just once. A junction end diverges from the germline sequence, so it may reflect a read error. As processed by the authors: Reference gene primer amplification gave nucleated cell count estimates. The table came from immunoSEQ multiplex PCR; TCRdb's copy has only in-frame clones and leaves some out. That table furnishes V, J and clone size, whereas the DNA furnished D and trimming. This sample has over 200,000 clones; 80% to 90% occur once, and the top ten carry roughly 3.7%. This CDR3 has 16 amino acids. Germline V gene data show CDR1 as SSHAT and CDR2 as FNYEAQ (reference sequence).

Sequenced: PBMCs or T cells enriched from blood (not recorded which). This sequence originates from a woman aged 25-40 years who had been exposed to COVID-19. The chain uses TRBV7-7 and TRBJ2-5, with D possibly TRBD1 on 5 matching bases. The CDR3: CASSLGASQYQETQYF. The CDR3 nucleotides read TGTGCTAGCAGCTTAGGGGCCAGCCAGTACCAAGAGACCCAGTACTTC.